Shown below are 17 T cell receptor beta chains from a single sample sequenced in a study of cytomegalovirus exposure and HLA in healthy donors. Assay used: immunoSEQ multiplex PCR; TCRdb lists only in-frame clones, some missing. The repertoire consists of 130,000 or so clones, with just under 90% occurring once and the leading ten covering 3% to 3.5%. The sequencing input was PBMCs. Receptors originate from a man under 40 in good health and CMV-seronegative.

The V and J genes are TRBV11-1 and TRBJ2-1; D is possibly TRBD1 (5 bases). The V and J ends lost 1 base and 3 bases respectively, with 10 bases between them. The CDR3 runs to 15 residues. Germline V gene lookup returns CDR1 SGHAT and CDR2 FQDESV (reference sequence). The CDR3 nucleotides are TGTGCCAGCAGCTTAGGGGGCCTTCACTACAATGAGCAGTTCTTC. This codes for CASSLGGLHYNEQFF.

This chain connects TRBV6-1 to TRBJ2-2; 12 bases agree with TRBD2. CDR1 is MNHNS and CDR2 is SASEGT in the germline V gene. Trimming removed 1 base from V and 7 bases from J; junction bases left unmatched: 7. This CDR3 has 17 residues. The CDR3 DNA sequence: TGTGCCAGCAGTGAAGTACTAGCGGGGGGTTGGAACGGGGAGCTGTTTTTT. Protein sequence: CASSEVLAGGWNGELFF.

The rearrangement uses TRBV9 and TRBJ2-3; 10 bases are a match to TRBD2. V lost 2 bases, J lost 7 bases, and 7 bases stayed unmatched. The CDR3 has 15 residues. Per germline, CDR1 SGDLS and CDR2 YYNGEE. The CDR3 bases are TGTGCCAGCAGCGTGTCTAGCGGGGGATCTAATACGCAGTATTTT. As protein: CASSVSSGGSNTQYF.

The chain is built from TRBV29-1 and TRBJ2-2; D might be TRBD2 (6 bases). With 6 bases removed from V and 9 bases from J, the gap between germline ends came to 17 bases. This CDR3 contains 13 residues. In germline, CDR1 is SQVTM, CDR2 ANQGSEA. The CDR3 DNA reads TGCAGCGTGGGCTTCGCGGGGTCCTGGGAGCTGTTTTTT. This codes for CSVGFAGSWELFF.

The V call is TRBV4-3, the J call TRBJ2-1, with D uncertain. Trimming took 4 bases from V and 6 from J, leaving 10 bases between them. Germline-derived CDR1 and CDR2 are LGHNA and YSLEER. This CDR3 is built from 13 residues. The CDR3 here is CASSLRSLNEQFF. In nucleotides, the CDR3 is TGCGCCAGCAGCCTAAGGAGCCTCAATGAGCAGTTCTTC.

About this clone itself: The same CDR3 can be traced to other DNA sequences in this sample. The V and J genes are TRBV4-1 and TRBJ2-3; D remains unclear. The CDR3 consists of 15 residues. Germline values: CDR1 MGHRA, CDR2 YSYEKL. Trimming left V 0 bases short and J 0 bases short, with 7 bases between. This CDR3 reads CASSQEAPSTDTQYF. In DNA, the CDR3 is TGCGCCAGCAGCCAAGAAGCCCCCAGCACAGATACGCAGTATTTT.

This chain joins TRBV2 and TRBJ1-1; the D is unclear. Germline V gene data show CDR1 as SNHLY and CDR2 as FYNNEI. There are 13 residues in the CDR3. V was cut by 7 bases and J by 1 base, with 10 bases left in between. CDR3 DNA: TGTGCCAGCACCAAAGCCTGGAACACTGAAGCTTTCTTT. Protein sequence: CASTKAWNTEAFF.

This clone came up once. The chain recombines TRBV9 with TRBJ2-7; D may be TRBD2 (5 bases). This CDR3 comprises 13 residues. Germline values: CDR1 SGDLS, CDR2 YYNGEE. Between the trimmed V and J ends, which lost 3 bases and 2 bases, there was a span of 9 bases. CDR3 bases: TGTGCCAGCAGCGCCGGGATACCCTACGAGCAGTACTTC. It is translated as CASSAGIPYEQYF.

The chain recombines TRBV11-3 with TRBJ2-7; D is unresolved. Germline-derived CDR1 and CDR2 are SGHNT and YENEEA. V was shortened by 2 bases and J by 1 base, with 6 bases between the two germline ends. This CDR3 region has 13 residues. Written as DNA, the CDR3 is TGTGCCAGCAGCTTATCTGAGTCCTACGAGCAGTACTTC. Its translation is CASSLSESYEQYF. Based on the CDR3 plus reference TRBV11-3 and TRBJ2-7, the full variable domain is EAGVVQSPRYKIIEKKQPVAFWCNPISGHNTLYWYLQNLGQGPELLIRYENEEAVDDSQLPKDRFSAERLKGVDSTLKIQPAELGDSAVYLCASSLSESYEQYFGPGTRLTVT.

This chain uses TRBV18 with TRBJ1-1, with TRBD1 matching over 10 bases. Germline V gene data show CDR1 as KGHSH and CDR2 as LQKENI. The CDR3 runs 18 residues. Trimming at V came to 1 base and at J to 0 bases, leaving 8 bases not matched to a gene. Here the CDR3 DNA reads TGTGCCAGCTCACCACGCAGGACAGGGGGACAGATGAACACTGAAGCTTTCTTT. Encoded protein: CASSPRRTGGQMNTEAFF. The full variable domain, rest sourced from reference TRBV18 and TRBJ1-1, is NAGVMQNPRHLVRRRGQEARLRCSPMKGHSHVYWYRQLPEEGLKFMVYLQKENIIDESGMPKERFSAEFPKEGPSILRIQQVVRGDSAAYFCASSPRRTGGQMNTEAFFGQGTRLTVV.

V gene TRBV7-8 combines with J gene TRBJ2-7; 9 bases fit TRBD1. After removal of 0 bases from V and 6 bases from J, the junction contained 0 bases not matched to a gene. The germline CDR1 and CDR2 sequences are SGHVS and FQNEAQ. The CDR3 loop spans 13 amino acids. CDR3 amino acids: CASSLATGGEQYF. CDR3 coding DNA: TGTGCCAGCAGCTTAGCGACAGGGGGCGAGCAGTACTTC.

The chain joins TRBV7-3 to TRBJ1-2, with D uncertain. CDR1 SGHTA and CDR2 FQGTGA come from the germline V gene. This CDR3 contains 11 residues. V was trimmed by 2 bases and J by 7 bases, leaving 5 bases between them. Written as DNA, the CDR3 is TGTGCCAGCAGCTTATCCGGTGGCTACACCTTC. Translation: CASSLSGGYTF.

The chain links TRBV4-1 to TRBJ2-7; D is unclear. The germline V gene encodes CDR1 MGHRA and CDR2 YSYEKL. This CDR3 has 11 amino acids. V was shortened by 5 bases and J by 3 bases, with 5 bases between the two germline ends. In nucleotides, the CDR3 is TGCGCCAGCAGCACGGGCTACGAGCAGTACTTC. Amino acid sequence: CASSTGYEQYF.

This chain links TRBV4-1 with TRBJ2-1, with 9 positions matching TRBD2. V dropped 4 bases and J dropped 7; count of bases not matched to a gene: 14. Germline V gene lookup returns CDR1 MGHRA and CDR2 YSYEKL. This CDR3 spans 17 amino acids. In DNA form, the CDR3 reads TGCGCCAGCAGCCCCTCACAGCGGGGGGCAAGGAGGAATGAGCAGTTCTTC. The encoded protein is CASSPSQRGARRNEQFF.

The V call is TRBV14, the J call TRBJ2-5; D is unclear. Trimming shortened V by 1 base and J by 9 bases, and 15 bases separated the two germline ends. There are 14 residues in the CDR3. Germline-derived CDR1 and CDR2 are SGHDN and FVKESK. CDR3 loop: CASSQVYSLRAQYF. In DNA form, the CDR3 reads TGTGCCAGCAGCCAAGTGTATAGTCTCCGGGCCCAGTACTTC. The entire variable domain, with the rest obtained from reference TRBV14 and TRBJ2-5, is as follows: EAGVTQFPSHSVIEKGQTVTLRCDPISGHDNLYWYRRVMGKEIKFLLHFVKESKQDESGMPNNRFLAERTGGTYSTLKVQPAELEDSGVYFCASSQVYSLRAQYFGPGTRLLVL.

The chain carries TRBV18 and TRBJ2-3, with 10 nucleotides matching TRBD2. CDR1 is KGHSH, CDR2 LQKENI, per germline. The CDR3 is made up of 16 amino acids. V was pared by 3 bases and J by 7 bases, with 10 bases of the junction left unmatched. DNA for the CDR3: TGTGCCAGCTCACCGCCCGTGGGTAGCGGGGGGCATACGCAGTATTTT. It translates to CASSPPVGSGGHTQYF.

This clone appeared once. The chain recombines TRBV6-5 with TRBJ2-7, with TRBD1 identical over 7 bases. V lost 5 bases and J lost 2; bases outside the gene matches: 9. CDR1 and CDR2 (germline): MNHEY, SVGAGI. The CDR3 is 15 residues long. This CDR3 reads CASSLRQGRPYEQYF. The CDR3 DNA is TGTGCCAGCAGTCTCCGACAGGGTAGACCCTACGAGCAGTACTTC.